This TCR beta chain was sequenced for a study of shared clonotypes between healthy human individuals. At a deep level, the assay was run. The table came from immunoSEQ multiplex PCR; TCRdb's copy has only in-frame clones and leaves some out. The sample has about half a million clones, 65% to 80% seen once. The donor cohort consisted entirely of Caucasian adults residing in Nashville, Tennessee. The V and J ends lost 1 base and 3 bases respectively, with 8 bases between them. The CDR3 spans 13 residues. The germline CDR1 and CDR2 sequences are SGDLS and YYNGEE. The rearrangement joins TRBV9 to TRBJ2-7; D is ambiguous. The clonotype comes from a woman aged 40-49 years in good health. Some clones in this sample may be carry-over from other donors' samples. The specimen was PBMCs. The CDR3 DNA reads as TGTGCCAGCAGCGTAACTCCCAACTACGAGCAGTACTTC. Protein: CASSVTPNYEQYF.